Presented here are 20 T cell receptor beta chains from one specimen sequenced in a study of blood T cell repertoires in COVID-19. Some clones are missing from TCRdb's copy, which holds only in-frame ones; the method was immunoSEQ multiplex PCR. The sample shows under 150,000 clones, about 76% of them seen only once. The sample comprised peripheral blood. Receptors were obtained from a woman aged 55-69 years with active or convalescent COVID-19.

This clone has just a few counts. J is TRBJ2-5 and V is TRBV7-2; tentative D call: TRBD1 (6 bases). Germline CDR1 reads SGHTA; CDR2 reads FQGNSA. V was pared by 5 bases and J by 7 bases, with 20 bases between. The CDR3 totals 15 residues. The CDR3 DNA follows: TGTGCCAGCAGCGACGCGCCGGGACAACTGGGGACCCAGTACTTC. This translates into CASSDAPGQLGTQYF.

The gene calls are TRBV28 and TRBJ2-3, with 8 bases lining up with TRBD2. CDR1 is MDHEN, CDR2 SYDVKM, per germline. Germline trimming cut 7 bases from V and 1 base from J; bases unmatched to any gene: 10. The CDR3 extends over 16 amino acids. This CDR3 reads CASTHRWGLGTDTQYF. CDR3 coding DNA: TGTGCCAGCACCCACCGCTGGGGACTAGGCACAGATACGCAGTATTTT.

This clone turned up a few times. The gene calls are TRBV19 and TRBJ1-2; no clear D. Per germline, CDR1 LNHDA and CDR2 SQIVND (reference sequence). This CDR3 has 15 residues. V was pared by 7 bases and J by 7 bases, with 22 bases between. DNA of the CDR3: TGTGCCAGTAACTCCGAGCAGGAGGGTTTAGGTGGCTACACCTTC. This codes for CASNSEQEGLGGYTF.

The V gene is TRBV28, the J gene TRBJ1-2; unclear D gene. V was pared by 3 bases and J by 1 base, with 6 bases between. From germline, CDR1 is MDHEN and CDR2 SYDVKM. The CDR3 contains 13 residues. CDR3 in amino acids: CASSFGFNYGYTF. The CDR3 region has the DNA TGTGCCAGCAGTTTCGGGTTTAACTATGGCTACACCTTC.

The J gene is TRBJ2-7, the V gene TRBV29-1, with 9 bases lining up with TRBD1. V lost 6 bases to trimming and J lost 2 bases; unmatched junction nucleotides: 5. Looked up from germline, CDR1 is SQVTM and CDR2 is ANQGSEA. The CDR3 sequence is 13 residues long. Here the CDR3 DNA reads TGCAGCGTAATACAGGGGGCCCCCTACGAGCAGTACTTC. Its translation is CSVIQGAPYEQYF.

This chain uses TRBV5-8 with TRBJ1-4; weak D call: TRBD1 (5 bases). V was pared by 1 base and J by 10 bases, with 17 bases between. The germline V gene has CDR1 SGHTS and CDR2 YDEGEE. The CDR3 totals 15 residues. CDR3 amino acids: CASSLSLTGPGKLFF. In DNA, the CDR3 is TGTGCCAGCAGCTTGTCACTTACAGGTCCGGGAAAACTGTTTTTT. Supplemented by reference TRBV5-8 and TRBJ1-4, the full variable domain reads EAGVTQSPTHLIKTRGQQATLRCSPISGHTSVYWYQQALGLGLQFLLWYDEGEERNRGNFPPRFSGRQFPNYSSELNVNALELEDSALYLCASSLSLTGPGKLFFGSGTQLSVL.

The chain links TRBV24-1 to TRBJ2-1, with TRBD1 identical over 9 bases. V lost 1 base and J lost 0; bases outside the gene matches: 6. The CDR3 length is 18 residues. The germline gives CDR1 KGHDR, CDR2 SFDVKD. This chain's CDR3 is CATSDFSGTGSSYNEQFF. CDR3 bases: TGTGCCACCAGTGATTTCTCCGGGACAGGGAGCTCCTACAATGAGCAGTTCTTC.

V is TRBV7-2 and J is TRBJ1-2, with D maybe TRBD1 (6 bases). CDR1 and CDR2 from the germline V gene are SGHTA and FQGNSA. This CDR3 is 16 amino acids long. The germline V and J ends were trimmed by 0 bases and 2 bases, with 13 bases remaining between them. The CDR3 loop is CASSLATGRSNYGYTF. CDR3 nucleotide sequence: TGTGCCAGCAGCTTAGCAACAGGGCGATCCAACTATGGCTACACCTTC.

The CDR3 nucleotides are TGTGCCAGCAGCGCGACAGGGGGCGATCAGCCCCAGCATTTT. This sequence encodes CASSATGGDQPQHF. The chain uses TRBV6-5 and TRBJ1-5; 10 bases agree with TRBD1. The junction had 4 bases not matched to a gene; V was cut back by 6 bases and J by 5 bases. Germline loops: CDR1 MNHEY, CDR2 SVGAGI. This CDR3 has 14 residues.

The chain links TRBV9 to TRBJ1-2, with D perhaps matching TRBD1 (5 bases). Trimming removed 4 bases from V and 2 bases from J, with 21 bases in between. This CDR3 has 17 residues. Germline V CDR1 and CDR2: SGDLS, YYNGEE. The DNA for the CDR3 is TGTGCCAGCAGCCCGCGGGGGGGGAGTGGAGGGAACTATGGCTACACCTTC. Translated: CASSPRGGSGGNYGYTF.

This rearrangement joins TRBV2 to TRBJ1-1; weak D call: TRBD1 (5 bases). The V gene's germline CDR1 is SNHLY and CDR2 FYNNEI. V was pared by 6 bases and J by 0 bases, with 11 bases between. This CDR3 spans 14 amino acids. The CDR3 loop reads CASRGGTMNTEAFF. The CDR3 DNA is TGTGCCAGCAGGGGGGGGACCATGAACACTGAAGCTTTCTTT.

The gene calls are TRBV6-5 and TRBJ2-2, with 7 bases that match TRBD1. V lost 0 bases and J lost 6; bases outside the gene matches: 4. The CDR3 is made up of 15 amino acids. Germline V lookup: CDR1 MNHEY, CDR2 SVGAGI. The CDR3 is CASSYSRGSAGELFF. CDR3 in DNA: TGTGCCAGCAGTTACTCCAGGGGGTCGGCCGGGGAGCTGTTTTTT.

The genes are TRBV5-4 and TRBJ1-2; D possibly corresponds to TRBD1 (6 bases). This CDR3 comprises 14 residues. V was clipped by 4 bases and J by 2 bases, with 12 bases between them. Germline CDR1 SGHNT, CDR2 YYREEE (reference sequence). CDR3 nucleotides: TGTGCCAGCAGCCTTCGGACAGAAAACTATGGCTACACCTTC. Protein sequence: CASSLRTENYGYTF. The variable domain in full, with the rest retrieved from reference TRBV5-4 and TRBJ1-2, is ETGVTQSPTHLIKTRGQQVTLRCSSQSGHNTVSWYQQALGQGPQFIFQYYREEENGRGNFPPRFSGLQFPNYSSELNVNALELDDSALYLCASSLRTENYGYTFGSGTRLTVV.

This chain links TRBV14 with TRBJ2-2; a possible D gene is TRBD1 (6 bases). The V end was cut by 1 base, the J end by 6 bases, with 12 bases between. The CDR3 is 15 residues long. In germline, CDR1 is SGHDN, CDR2 FVKESK. As DNA, the CDR3 is TGTGCCAGCAGCCAAGTACAGGGTAGGCCCGGGGAGCTGTTTTTT. Encoded protein: CASSQVQGRPGELFF.

The DNA for the CDR3 is TGTGCCAGCAGTGATGGGAGGGGAGTTGGCTACACCTTC. Translating gives CASSDGRGVGYTF. The chain combines TRBV2 with TRBJ1-2; possible D gene TRBD1, 5 bases. Between the trimmed V and J ends, which lost 3 bases and 7 bases, there was a span of 12 bases. The length of the CDR3 is 13 residues. The germline V gene has CDR1 SNHLY and CDR2 FYNNEI.

This chain uses TRBV7-8 with TRBJ2-1, with 12 positions matching TRBD2. V lost 3 bases, J lost 3 bases, and 3 bases stayed unmatched. Germline V gene sequence: CDR1 SGHVS, CDR2 FQNEAQ. The CDR3 has 16 amino acids. The CDR3 region has the DNA TGTGCCAGCAGCTTTAAACTAGCGGGGGGCTACAATGAGCAGTTCTTC. This sequence encodes CASSFKLAGGYNEQFF.

The sample holds many counts of this clone. The chain joins TRBV19 to TRBJ1-2, with D possibly matching TRBD1 (6 bases). V shed 7 bases and J shed 2 bases, with 8 bases lying between them. Germline V CDR1 and CDR2: LNHDA, SQIVND (reference sequence). The CDR3 runs to 12 residues. Here the CDR3 DNA reads TGTGCCAGTATACAGGGCAACTATGGCTACACCTTC. Its protein is CASIQGNYGYTF.

The chain has TRBV2 and TRBJ2-5; D gene uncertain. V lost 7 bases, J lost 5 bases, and 20 bases lay in between. The germline V gene encodes CDR1 SNHLY and CDR2 FYNNEI. The CDR3 loop spans 15 amino acids. CDR3 in amino acids: CASTSRPTSPETQYF. In nucleotides, the CDR3 is TGTGCCAGCACCTCGAGGCCCACATCGCCCGAGACCCAGTACTTC.

A note on this clone: The junction departs from the called germline gene at one end, perhaps through a read error. The chain uses TRBV7-7 and TRBJ2-5; 13 nucleotides line up with TRBD2. The CDR3 spans 18 residues. Germline V CDR1 and CDR2: SSHAT, FNYEAQ (reference sequence). The chain's CDR3 is CASSKLAGGGWEGETQYF. CDR3 bases: TGTGCTAGCAGCAAACTAGCGGGAGGGGGATGGGAAGGAGAGACCCAGTACTTC.

V usage is TRBV7-3 and J usage is TRBJ2-3; 14 nucleotides agree with TRBD2. Losses at the gene ends were 5 bases for V and 5 bases for J; bases not matched to a gene: 9. The CDR3 spans 17 residues. Germline CDR1 is SGHTA and CDR2 is FQGTGA. The CDR3 spells CASSLGLAGGFGDTQYF. CDR3 bases: TGTGCCAGCAGCCTCGGACTAGCGGGGGGATTCGGAGATACGCAGTATTTT.